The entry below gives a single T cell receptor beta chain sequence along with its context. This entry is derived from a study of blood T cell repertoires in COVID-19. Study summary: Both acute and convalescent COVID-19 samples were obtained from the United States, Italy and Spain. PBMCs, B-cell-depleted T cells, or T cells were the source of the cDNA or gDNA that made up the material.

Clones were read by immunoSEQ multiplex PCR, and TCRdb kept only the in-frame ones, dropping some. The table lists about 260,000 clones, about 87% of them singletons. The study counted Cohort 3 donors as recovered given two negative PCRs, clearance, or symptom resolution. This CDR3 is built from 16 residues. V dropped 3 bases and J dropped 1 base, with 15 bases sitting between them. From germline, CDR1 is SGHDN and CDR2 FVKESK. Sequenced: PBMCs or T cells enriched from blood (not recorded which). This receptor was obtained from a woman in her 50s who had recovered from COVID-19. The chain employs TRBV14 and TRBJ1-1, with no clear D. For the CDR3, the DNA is TGTGCCAGCAGCCACCGAGGGTACGGTTCGAACACTGAAGCTTTCTTT. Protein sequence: CASSHRGYGSNTEAFF.